The present entry profiles one T cell receptor (beta chain) with its context. As yet, its antigen is unknown. Germline values: CDR1 MNHEY, CDR2 SMNVEV (reference sequence). CDR3 length: 15 amino acids. J gave up 1 base and V 2 bases, and 4 bases lay outside the gene matches. The naive CD8 population came from CD45RO-negative cells selected for CCR7, without terminally differentiated effector memory CD45RA+ cells. These data are taken from a study of shared clonotypes between healthy human individuals. At the level of the study: The cohort had two women and a few men, ages 18 to 49. CD4 naive cells filled three plates per donor, CD4 memory three, CD8 naive two and CD8 memory one.

Assay: immunoSEQ multiplex PCR; the TCRdb copy retains only in-frame clones and omits some. This table holds about 2 million clones, approximately 94% found once. Points from the study as a whole: Expectations were that clonotype sharing among donors would be affected by sequencing depth. The diversity represented, both genetic and in exposure history, was limited by few donors.

This sequence joins TRBV27 and TRBJ2-7; 8 nucleotides align to TRBD1. Sequenced: naive CD8+ T cells sorted from blood. The clonotype was recovered from a man aged 18 to 30 in good health. The CDR3: CASSLTGQGSYEQYF. The CDR3 DNA sequence: TGTGCCAGCAGTTTAACCGGACAGGGATCCTACGAGCAGTACTTC.